The 18 T cell receptor beta chains below come from one sample, sequenced in a study of blood T cell repertoires in COVID-19. Here immunoSEQ multiplex PCR was the method, and the copy in TCRdb shows in-frame clones only, minus some. Counted here are fewer than 250,000 clones, about 85% occurring once; the ten biggest clones make up around 0.96%. The source material was peripheral blood. All receptors derive from a man aged 35 to 55 with acute or convalescent COVID-19.

V is TRBV6-5 and J is TRBJ1-5; unclear D gene. Germline assignment: CDR1 MNHEY and CDR2 SVGAGI. Trimming cost V 10 bases and J 5 bases, with 15 bases left between them. This CDR3 region has 13 residues. The CDR3 sequence is CAIRWREDQPQHF. The CDR3 region has the DNA TGTGCCATCCGATGGAGGGAAGATCAGCCCCAGCATTTT.

This clone came up a few times. The chain links TRBV14 to TRBJ1-2; D ambiguous. The CDR3 spans 15 residues. Deletions cut 0 bases from V and 8 bases from J, with 16 bases between. Germline V gives CDR1 SGHDN, CDR2 FVKESK. The CDR3 here is CASSQDLATLWGYTF. The CDR3 coding sequence is TGTGCCAGCAGCCAAGATCTAGCAACCTTATGGGGCTACACCTTC. The full variable domain, rest sourced from reference TRBV14 and TRBJ1-2, is EAGVTQFPSHSVIEKGQTVTLRCDPISGHDNLYWYRRVMGKEIKFLLHFVKESKQDESGMPNNRFLAERTGGTYSTLKVQPAELEDSGVYFCASSQDLATLWGYTFGSGTRLTVV.

For the CDR3, the DNA is TGTGCCAGCAGCGAGACAGGGGATGTTTACGAGCAGTACTTC. Residues: CASSETGDVYEQYF. The rearrangement uses TRBV5-6 and TRBJ2-7; 8 nucleotides align to TRBD1. The J segment lost 4 bases and the V segment lost 4 bases, leaving 7 bases of the junction unmatched. The CDR3 length is 14 residues. CDR1 is SGHDT and CDR2 is YYEEEE in the germline V gene.

The chain links TRBV7-2 to TRBJ2-2, with D maybe TRBD1 (6 bases). This CDR3 comprises 17 residues. CDR1 is SGHTA, CDR2 FQGNSA, per germline. V dropped 1 base and J dropped 3 bases, with 15 bases sitting between them. For the CDR3, the DNA is TGTGCCAGCAGCTTAGTAGGGGGAAGCAAGTACACCGGGGAGCTGTTTTTT. Translating it yields CASSLVGGSKYTGELFF.

CDR3 bases: TGTGCCTGGCTTAACGAGGGGGCGCGGGGCTATGGCTACACCTTC. Protein sequence: CAWLNEGARGYGYTF. The chain has TRBV30 and TRBJ1-2; 7 nucleotides line up with TRBD1. With V trimmed by 5 bases and J by 4 bases, 13 bases remained unmatched. The CDR3 is made up of 15 amino acids. Germline CDR1 and CDR2: GTSNPN and SVGIG (reference sequence).

The chain is built from TRBV30 and TRBJ1-5; 7 nucleotides agree with TRBD1. Germline assignment: CDR1 GTSNPN and CDR2 SVGIG (reference sequence). The CDR3 is 13 residues long. J gave up 6 bases and V 3 bases, and 5 bases lay outside the gene matches. The CDR3 nucleotides read TGTGCCTGGAGGGGGACAGTCGGTCAGCCCCAGCATTTT. Its translation is CAWRGTVGQPQHF.

This chain joins TRBV18 and TRBJ2-2; 8 bases are a match to TRBD1. J lost 0 bases, V lost 2 bases, and 11 bases had no gene match. The length of the CDR3 is 19 residues. CDR1 and CDR2 from the germline V gene are KGHSH and LQKENI. CDR3 loop: CASSPGAGGSHSNTGELFF. The DNA of the CDR3 is TGTGCCAGCTCACCAGGGGCAGGGGGCTCGCACTCGAACACCGGGGAGCTGTTTTTT.

The J gene is TRBJ2-2, the V gene TRBV5-5; D unclear. Germline CDR1 reads SGHKS; CDR2 reads YYEKEE (reference sequence). The V and J ends lost 1 base and 3 bases respectively, with 10 bases between them. CDR3 size: 15 residues. The CDR3 protein is CASSLWPRDTGELFF. The CDR3 nucleotides are TGTGCCAGCAGCTTGTGGCCCCGGGACACCGGGGAGCTGTTTTTT.

The chain carries TRBV2 and TRBJ2-3, with a tentative D call TRBD2 (5 bases). The CDR3 runs to 15 residues. CDR1 is SNHLY and CDR2 is FYNNEI in the germline V gene. The V and J ends lost 4 bases and 6 bases respectively, with 17 bases between them. This CDR3 reads CASSVGSGRVDTQYF. CDR3 sequence (DNA): TGTGCCAGCAGTGTGGGGAGTGGCCGAGTGGATACGCAGTATTTT.

The CDR3 loop reads CASSVYTPGAKNIQYF. As DNA, the CDR3 is TGTGCCAGTAGTGTCTATACTCCAGGGGCCAAAAACATTCAGTACTTC. The J gene is TRBJ2-4, the V gene TRBV19, with D maybe TRBD1 (5 bases). This CDR3 has 16 residues. In germline, CDR1 is LNHDA, CDR2 SQIVND (reference sequence). The V gene lost 5 bases and the J gene lost 1 base, with 15 bases spanning the gap.

This chain connects TRBV27 to TRBJ2-3; D possibly corresponds to TRBD2 (5 bases). Germline assignment: CDR1 MNHEY and CDR2 SMNVEV (reference sequence). CDR3 size: 15 residues. V was clipped by 6 bases and J by 0 bases, with 13 bases between them. This CDR3 reads CASSPTSASTDTQYF. For the CDR3, the DNA is TGTGCCAGCAGCCCAACTAGTGCTAGCACAGATACGCAGTATTTT.

The chain has TRBV7-2 and TRBJ1-2, with TRBD1 as a possible D gene (5 bases). V lost 5 bases and J 0 bases, leaving 13 bases between the germline ends. Germline CDR1 reads SGHTA; CDR2 reads FQGNSA. CDR3 length equals 15 residues. The CDR3 DNA reads as TGTGCCAGCAGCATGCCAGGGAAAGCTAACTATGGCTACACCTTC. It codes for CASSMPGKANYGYTF.

The chain recombines TRBV5-6 with TRBJ1-2; the D gene is possibly TRBD1 (6 bases). Trimming removed 0 bases at V and 3 bases at J, with 9 bases between. This CDR3 comprises 14 residues. Germline values: CDR1 SGHDT, CDR2 YYEEEE. CDR3 residues: CASSLENRDYGYTF. The CDR3 DNA follows: TGTGCCAGCAGCTTGGAAAACAGGGACTATGGCTACACCTTC.

V and J are TRBV19 and TRBJ2-7; 12 nucleotides match TRBD1. The germline V gene encodes CDR1 LNHDA and CDR2 SQIVND (reference sequence). V shed 6 bases, J shed 6 bases, and the junction held 6 bases outside the gene matches. The CDR3 is 14 residues long. Here the CDR3 reads CASRPTGQGAEQYF. CDR3 sequence (DNA): TGTGCCAGTAGGCCGACGGGACAGGGGGCCGAGCAGTACTTC.

The rearrangement links TRBV5-4 to TRBJ2-4, with a weak D call TRBD1 (5 bases). Germline V CDR1 and CDR2: SGHNT, YYREEE (reference sequence). CDR3 length equals 14 residues. The V end lost 1 base, the J end lost 7 bases, and 12 bases lay between the germline ends. The CDR3 region has the DNA TGTGCCAGCAGCTTGCAGGGAAGGACCAACATTCAGTACTTC. Translating gives CASSLQGRTNIQYF.

This chain connects TRBV2 to TRBJ1-5, with 7 bases aligning to TRBD1. CDR3 length: 14 residues. Germline assignment: CDR1 SNHLY and CDR2 FYNNEI. Trimming removed 6 bases from V and 0 bases from J; junction bases left unmatched: 2. The CDR3 region has the DNA TGTGCCAGCAGCGGGACAGTTAGCAATCAGCCCCAGCATTTT. Protein sequence: CASSGTVSNQPQHF.

A few counts support this clone. J is TRBJ1-1 and V is TRBV3-1 (or the pseudogene TRBV3-2); TRBD1 is a possible D gene (5 bases). V was clipped by 2 bases and J by 0 bases, with 10 bases between them. The CDR3 totals 15 residues. CDR1 is LGHDT, CDR2 YNNKEL, per germline (reference sequence). The DNA of the CDR3 is TGTGCCAGCAGCCAACAGCCACAGGTGAACACTGAAGCTTTCTTT. Translated, it gives CASSQQPQVNTEAFF.

The chain has TRBV5-1 and TRBJ2-7; 8 nucleotides line up with TRBD1. The CDR3 runs to 15 residues. Per the germline V gene, CDR1 is SGHRS and CDR2 is YFSETQ. Trimming cost V 1 base and J 2 bases; bases outside gene matches: 5. CDR3 in amino acids: CASSLTGTGPYEQYF. In nucleotides, the CDR3 is TGCGCCAGCAGCTTGACCGGGACAGGACCCTACGAGCAGTACTTC.